One sample yielded the 15 T cell receptor beta chains listed below, sequenced in a study of patients and donors after allogeneic stem cell transplantation. From the RT-PCR reads, TCRdb called clonotypes with MiXCR, one entry per CDR3 protein. In the table there are 200,000 to 250,000 distinct CDR3 sequences, 11% to 15% of which are singletons. The sequenced material came from blood, either unsorted or a sorted T cell fraction (not recorded which). The receptors were gathered from a human donor who was either an allogeneic HSCT recipient or a stem cell or donor lymphocyte infusion donor (not recorded which). It is not recorded whose cells these are; they may come from a transplant donor.

This chain uses TRBV6-1 with TRBJ1-3, with a weak D call TRBD1 (6 bases). The V gene lost 3 bases and the J gene lost 4 bases, with 7 bases spanning the gap. Germline lookup yields CDR1 MNHNS and CDR2 SASEGT. The CDR3 extends over 13 amino acids. The CDR3 loop reads CASSEGAGNTIYF. As DNA, the CDR3 is TGTGCCAGCAGTGAGGGGGCCGGAAACACCATATATTTT.

V usage is TRBV19 and J usage is TRBJ2-5; D is uncertain. Germline lookup yields CDR1 LNHDA and CDR2 SQIVND (reference sequence). Trimming took off 3 bases at V and 0 bases at J, with 5 bases between the two ends. The CDR3 runs to 13 residues. CDR3 protein: CASSILNQETQYF. The CDR3 DNA reads as TGTGCCAGTAGTATCCTGAACCAAGAGACCCAGTACTTC.

This clonotype came up many times. V gene TRBV7-9 combines with J gene TRBJ2-7; maybe TRBD2 (5 bases). Per germline, CDR1 SEHNR and CDR2 FQNEAQ (reference sequence). CDR3 length: 14 residues. V lost 1 base, J lost 0 bases, and 7 bases lay in between. In DNA, the CDR3 is TGTGCCAGCAGCTTAGTCGGGGACTCCTACGAGCAGTACTTC. Amino acid sequence: CASSLVGDSYEQYF.

This chain links TRBV20-1 with TRBJ2-5, with 9 bases matching TRBD2. V lost 6 bases and J lost 5; bases outside the gene matches: 10. The CDR3 has 14 residues. Germline assignment: CDR1 DFQATT and CDR2 SNEGSKA (reference sequence). CDR3 in amino acids: CSAKRGAQTETQYF. Written as DNA, the CDR3 is TGCAGTGCCAAGCGGGGGGCGCAGACGGAGACCCAGTACTTC.

The chain combines TRBV19 with TRBJ1-1, with a tentative D call TRBD1 (5 bases). This CDR3 has 14 residues. In germline, CDR1 is LNHDA, CDR2 SQIVND (reference sequence). Trimming removed 9 bases at V and 1 base at J, with 15 bases between. The chain's CDR3 is CASAKGQGNTEAFF. CDR3 coding DNA: TGTGCCAGCGCTAAAGGGCAGGGGAACACTGAAGCTTTCTTT.

The V call is TRBV4-2, the J call TRBJ2-7, with a possible D match to TRBD2 (6 bases). The CDR3 spans 14 residues. Germline V gives CDR1 LGHNA, CDR2 YNFKEQ. Trimming removed 1 base from V and 2 bases from J, with 9 bases in between. The CDR3 spells CASSQGGGAYEQYF. CDR3 coding DNA: TGTGCCAGCAGCCAAGGCGGCGGGGCCTACGAGCAGTACTTC.

In its sample, this clonotype was seen a few times. The chain is built from TRBV7-3 and TRBJ2-7, with 7 nucleotides matching TRBD1. This CDR3 spans 14 amino acids. V lost 6 bases, J lost 0 bases, and 5 bases stayed unmatched. Germline values: CDR1 SGHTA, CDR2 FQGTGA. Here the CDR3 reads CASRLGQNSYEQYF. Here the CDR3 DNA reads TGTGCCAGCAGGCTGGGACAGAACTCCTACGAGCAGTACTTC.

The J gene is TRBJ2-2, the V gene TRBV6-1; a weak D match, TRBD1 (6 bases). The V end lost 5 bases, the J end lost 6 bases, and 16 bases lay between the germline ends. The CDR3 sequence is 15 residues long. Per germline, CDR1 MNHNS and CDR2 SASEGT. The CDR3 DNA reads as TGTGCCAGCAGTCGACAGGAGGCTCGGGCCGGGGAGCTGTTTTTT. Translation gives CASSRQEARAGELFF.

The chain joins TRBV30 to TRBJ1-5; D perhaps matches TRBD1 (6 bases). V was clipped by 0 bases and J by 7 bases, with 16 bases between them. CDR1 is GTSNPN and CDR2 is SVGIG in the germline V gene (reference sequence). The CDR3 extends over 15 amino acids. The CDR3 DNA reads as TGTGCCTGGAGTGTACAGTGGGGGGCGAGGCAGCCCCAGCATTTT. Its protein product is CAWSVQWGARQPQHF.

The V gene is TRBV12-3 or TRBV12-4, the J gene TRBJ2-5; TRBD2 agrees at 8 bases. This CDR3 comprises 15 residues. V gave up 6 bases and J gave up 7 bases; unmatched junction bases: 13. CDR3 protein: CASSTGAGGRGTQYF. The CDR3 DNA reads TGTGCCAGCAGCACGGGCGCGGGGGGCCGTGGGACCCAGTACTTC.

This clonotype was detected ten times or more. The rearrangement links TRBV24-1 to TRBJ1-2, with D uncertain. Germline-derived CDR1 and CDR2 are KGHDR and SFDVKD. V shed 4 bases and J shed 5 bases, with 13 bases lying between them. The CDR3 extends over 14 amino acids. For the CDR3, the DNA is TGTGCCACCAGTGACCCGGGAAAGGAGTATGGCTACACCTTC. Protein: CATSDPGKEYGYTF.

V usage is TRBV6-2 or TRBV6-3 and J usage is TRBJ1-1; D is uncertain. Deletions cut 6 bases from V and 0 bases from J, with 8 bases between. Looked up from germline, CDR1 is MNHEY and CDR2 is SVGEGT. This CDR3 is built from 13 residues. As DNA, the CDR3 is TGTGCCAGCAGAAGGTTCATGAACACTGAAGCTTTCTTT. This sequence encodes CASRRFMNTEAFF.

This clonotype has only one observation. This sequence joins TRBV11-2 and TRBJ2-1; the match to TRBD2 covers 7 bases. Germline V gene data show CDR1 as SGHAT and CDR2 as FQNNGV. The CDR3 consists of 14 residues. V lost 5 bases, J lost 8 bases, and 9 bases stayed unmatched. The CDR3 nucleotides read TGTGCCAGCAGCCTGAGTCATGCGGGGGATGAGCAGTTCTTC. Amino acids: CASSLSHAGDEQFF.

The chain couples TRBV6-2 or TRBV6-3 to TRBJ1-4; D gene ambiguous. Trimming removed 0 bases from V and 8 bases from J, with 13 bases in between. This CDR3 is built from 15 residues. The germline CDR1 and CDR2 sequences are MNHEY and SVGEGT. This CDR3 is CASSYSGPRREKLFF. The DNA for the CDR3 is TGTGCCAGCAGTTACTCTGGGCCTCGAAGGGAAAAACTGTTTTTT.

Only a few counts were recorded for this clonotype. CDR3 region: CASSLGLVYNEQFF. The CDR3 DNA reads TGTGCCAGCAGTTTGGGACTGGTCTACAATGAGCAGTTCTTC. The V gene is TRBV27, the J gene TRBJ2-1, with a possible D match to TRBD2 (6 bases). Germline CDR1 and CDR2: MNHEY and SMNVEV (reference sequence). The V end lost 3 bases, the J end lost 3 bases, and 9 bases lay between the germline ends. The CDR3 has 14 amino acids.